This T cell receptor beta chain is from a study of control samples from healthy donors and cancer patients. Germline CDR1 SGHRS, CDR2 YFSETQ. V lost 3 bases, J lost 4 bases, and 19 bases lay in between. The CDR3 covers 16 residues. The protocol was immunoSEQ multiplex PCR, while the TCRdb copy is restricted to in-frame clones and leaves out a portion. The table records more than 95,000 clones, 80% to 90% of them present only once. The sequenced sample was blood. This TCR was recovered from a woman between 50 and 59 years old in good health. V usage is TRBV5-1 and J usage is TRBJ2-5, with D possibly matching TRBD1 (5 bases). The DNA for the CDR3 is TGCGCCAGCAGCTACCCCTTGAGAAGGGGTGGAGAGACCCAGTACTTC. Amino acid sequence: CASSYPLRRGGETQYF.